What follows are 18 T cell receptor beta chains derived from one specimen sequenced in a study of graft-versus-host responses after intestinal transplantation. Graft tissue processing released intraepithelial and lamina propria lymphocytes. Sequencing was performed with immunoSEQ multiplex PCR; in TCRdb, only in-frame clones are kept and a portion is missing. The sample records fewer than 9,500 clones, roughly 70% being singletons. The specimen comprised ileum tissue, sampled 494 days after intestinal transplant. The receptors were sampled from a human patient who received an intestinal transplant, so some T cells may come from the graft donor.

This clone turned up a few times. The CDR3 sequence is CASSLSKGPAYEQYF. In DNA form, the CDR3 reads TGTGCCAGCAGCTTATCGAAAGGTCCAGCCTACGAGCAGTACTTC. This chain uses TRBV7-2 with TRBJ2-7, with D unresolved. This CDR3 is built from 15 residues. Germline V gene sequence: CDR1 SGHTA, CDR2 FQGNSA. V gave up 2 bases and J gave up 2 bases, with 13 bases separating them.

In nucleotides, the CDR3 is TGTGCCAGCAGTGTCGGAGGGTCGGTTGGAAACACCATATATTTT. It encodes CASSVGGSVGNTIYF. The genes are TRBV6-1 and TRBJ1-3; no firm D call. Germline lookup yields CDR1 MNHNS and CDR2 SASEGT. The CDR3 totals 15 residues. Trimming shortened V by 4 bases and J by 3 bases, and 13 bases separated the two germline ends.

The chain links TRBV4-1 to TRBJ1-1, with a tentative D call TRBD1 (5 bases). V lost 7 bases and J lost 7, with 16 bases in between. The CDR3 is 13 residues long. Germline CDR1 is MGHRA and CDR2 is YSYEKL. The CDR3 DNA follows: TGCGCCAGCATGGGGCCAAGGACGGATGAAGCTTTCTTT. Translated, it gives CASMGPRTDEAFF.

There are a few counts of this clone. The chain is built from TRBV25-1 and TRBJ1-4; D gene ambiguous. Germline V lookup: CDR1 MGHDK, CDR2 SYGVNS. The CDR3 length is 14 residues. The V gene lost 8 bases and the J gene lost 0 bases, with 10 bases spanning the gap. The CDR3 DNA follows: TGTGCCAGCGCGAGCAGTTCAACTAATGAAAAACTGTTTTTT. Encoded protein: CASASSSTNEKLFF.

V is TRBV11-2 and J is TRBJ2-2; 14 bases fit TRBD2. Germline CDR1 is SGHAT and CDR2 is FQNNGV. CDR3 length: 17 residues. After removal of 5 bases from V and 6 bases from J, the junction contained 8 bases not matched to a gene. Here the CDR3 DNA reads TGTGCCAGCAGCCCAGGGACTAGCGGGAGTAACGCCGGGGAGCTGTTTTTT. Translation: CASSPGTSGSNAGELFF.

The V and J genes are TRBV7-9 and TRBJ1-5; TRBD1 agrees at 7 bases. The CDR3 loop spans 14 amino acids. Germline V gene lookup returns CDR1 SEHNR and CDR2 FQNEAQ (reference sequence). Trimming at V came to 5 bases and at J to 1 base, leaving 2 bases not matched to a gene. This CDR3 is CASSVTGSNQPQHF. CDR3 nucleotides: TGTGCCAGCAGCGTGACAGGGAGCAATCAGCCCCAGCATTTT.

The CDR3 region is CASGDSGSSREQYF. In nucleotides, the CDR3 is TGTGCCAGCGGGGATAGCGGGAGCTCTCGCGAGCAGTACTTC. The chain uses TRBV6-4 and TRBJ2-7; 9 bases are shared with TRBD2. J was trimmed by 6 bases and V by 8 bases; bases with no gene match: 11. Germline V gene lookup returns CDR1 MRHNA and CDR2 SNTAGT. The CDR3 is made up of 14 amino acids.

The chain uses TRBV11-2 and TRBJ2-7; 8 bases are a match to TRBD1. CDR3 size: 15 residues. Germline V gene data show CDR1 as SGHAT and CDR2 as FQNNGV. Trimming cost V 2 bases and J 6 bases; bases outside gene matches: 9. CDR3 coding DNA: TGTGCCAGCAGCTTAATAGGACAGGGTTCGGCCGAGCAGTACTTC. Translation: CASSLIGQGSAEQYF.

This clone was seen a handful of times. V usage is TRBV7-9 and J usage is TRBJ1-1, with 7 nucleotides matching TRBD1. The CDR3 sequence is 14 residues long. The germline V gene has CDR1 SEHNR and CDR2 FQNEAQ (reference sequence). Trimming removed 5 bases from V and 4 bases from J; junction bases left unmatched: 7. The CDR3 DNA reads TGTGCCAGCAGCCCGGGACAGCCCGGCACTGAAGCTTTCTTT. Encoded protein: CASSPGQPGTEAFF.

This sequence joins TRBV6-1 and TRBJ1-5, with 7 bases that match TRBD1. Trimming took 7 bases from V and 2 from J; bases not matched to a gene: 2. Germline CDR1 reads MNHNS; CDR2 reads SASEGT. The CDR3 has 13 amino acids. The CDR3 reads CASNGQGNQPQHF. The CDR3 DNA follows: TGTGCCAGCAACGGACAGGGCAATCAGCCCCAGCATTTT.

This chain uses TRBV28 with TRBJ1-4; 7 nucleotides match TRBD1. Trimming took 6 bases from V and 2 from J; bases not matched to a gene: 6. CDR3 length: 15 amino acids. Germline-derived CDR1 and CDR2 are MDHEN and SYDVKM. The CDR3 here is CASSPGGETNEKLFF. For the CDR3, the DNA is TGTGCCAGCAGCCCAGGGGGGGAGACTAATGAAAAACTGTTTTTT.

As concerns this clone: One end of the junction does not line up with germline, which may come from a read error. The chain is built from TRBV6-4 and TRBJ2-7; D may correspond to TRBD1 or TRBD2 (5 bases each). Germline CDR1 reads MRHNA; CDR2 reads SNTAGT. The CDR3 covers 14 residues. This CDR3 is CASSYSGTDYEQYF. The CDR3 region has the DNA TGTGCCAGCAGTTACTCGGGGACGGACTACGAGCAGTACTTC.

The chain is built from TRBV5-6 and TRBJ1-1; perhaps TRBD1 as D (5 bases). The V end lost 0 bases, the J end lost 1 base, and 16 bases lay between the germline ends. This CDR3 contains 17 residues. Per the germline V gene, CDR1 is SGHDT and CDR2 is YYEEEE. The CDR3 reads CASSLVRLGRENTEAFF. CDR3 coding DNA: TGTGCCAGCAGCTTGGTCCGTTTAGGCAGGGAGAACACTGAAGCTTTCTTT.

V usage is TRBV7-2 and J usage is TRBJ2-1, with D maybe TRBD1 (5 bases). Germline-derived CDR1 and CDR2 are SGHTA and FQGNSA. Between the trimmed V and J ends, which lost 5 bases and 2 bases, there was a span of 16 bases. The CDR3 is 16 residues long. DNA of the CDR3: TGTGCCAGCAGCACGACAGCTAGGCGAGCCTACAATGAGCAGTTCTTC. Its translation: CASSTTARRAYNEQFF.

The chain uses TRBV6-6 and TRBJ2-5, with a possible D match to TRBD1 (5 bases). Germline assignment: CDR1 MNHNY and CDR2 SVGAGI (reference sequence). This CDR3 is 13 amino acids long. Between the trimmed V and J ends, which lost 5 bases and 5 bases, there was a span of 12 bases. The CDR3 nucleotides read TGTGCCAGCAGTACCGACAGACTGGAGACCCAGTACTTC. Amino acid sequence: CASSTDRLETQYF.

The chain carries TRBV7-6 and TRBJ2-5, with 7 bases identical to TRBD1. V gave up 5 bases and J gave up 4 bases; unmatched junction bases: 10. Germline CDR1 reads SGHVS; CDR2 reads FNYEAQ. CDR3 length: 15 amino acids. CDR3 in amino acids: CASSPIKGAGETQYF. CDR3 bases: TGTGCCAGCAGCCCAATCAAGGGGGCAGGAGAGACCCAGTACTTC. Using reference TRBV7-6 and TRBJ2-5 for the parts outside the CDR3, the full variable domain is GAGVSQSPRYKVTKRGQDVALRCDPISGHVSLYWYRQALGQGPEFLTYFNYEAQQDKSGLPNDRFSAERPEGSISTLTIQRTEQRDSAMYRCASSPIKGAGETQYFGPGTRLLVL.

The chain is built from TRBV5-1 and TRBJ2-7, with 7 bases aligning to TRBD1. There are 15 residues in the CDR3. Looked up from germline, CDR1 is SGHRS and CDR2 is YFSETQ. V was clipped by 0 bases and J by 5 bases; unmatched bases: 8. The CDR3 loop reads CASSLGQGSINEQYF. The CDR3 DNA reads TGCGCCAGCAGCTTGGGACAGGGATCGATTAACGAGCAGTACTTC. The whole variable domain, remainder taken from reference TRBV5-1 and TRBJ2-7, is KAGVTQTPRYLIKTRGQQVTLSCSPISGHRSVSWYQQTPGQGLQFLFEYFSETQRNKGNFPGRFSGRQFSNSRSEMNVSTLELGDSALYLCASSLGQGSINEQYFGPGTRLTVT.

The chain joins TRBV28 to TRBJ2-7; perhaps D is TRBD1 or TRBD2 (6 bases each). Germline V gene sequence: CDR1 MDHEN, CDR2 SYDVKM. Trimming left V 3 bases short and J 5 bases short, with 11 bases between. The CDR3 has 13 residues. The CDR3: CASSFGGLNEQYF. In DNA form, the CDR3 reads TGTGCCAGCAGTTTTGGGGGGCTTAACGAGCAGTACTTC.